These T cell receptor beta chains were read from a single sample in a study of breast tumors, draining lymph nodes, adjacent tissues. TCRdb re-called the multiplex PCR reads with MiXCR, one entry per CDR3 protein. Of fewer than 300,000 distinct CDR3 sequences listed, 32% were seen once; the top ten hold about 1.4%. Sequenced material: axillary lymph node tissue. These receptors came from a female donor with breast cancer. Some clones in this sample may be carry-over from other donors' samples. Each CDR3 is given with its conserved first and last residue. The D gene is left open where the match is weak. Some rows mark clone size as missing; the rest say once, few, many or name a class of expanded clone.

V gene: TRBV11-3; D gene: -; J gene: TRBJ2-1; clone size: many; CDR3 protein: CASSRFAGSMGDNEQFF; CDR3 DNA: TGTGCCAGCAGCCGATTTGCAGGGAGCATGGGTGACAATGAGCAGTTCTTC
V gene: TRBV29-1; D gene: -; J gene: TRBJ1-5; clone size: -; CDR3 protein: CSVVSERLPQHF; CDR3 DNA: TGCAGCGTTGTATCGGAGCGATTACCCCAGCATTTT
V gene: TRBV28; D gene: -; J gene: TRBJ2-3; clone size: -; CDR3 protein: CVTYAGGTDTQYF; CDR3 DNA: TGTGTTACTTACGCAGGGGGCACAGATACGCAGTATTTT
V gene: TRBV20-1; D gene: TRBD2; J gene: TRBJ2-3; clone size: many; CDR3 protein: CSGETSGGTDTQYF; CDR3 DNA: TGCAGTGGAGAGACTAGCGGGGGCACAGATACGCAGTATTTT
V gene: TRBV5-1; D gene: TRBD2; J gene: TRBJ2-1; clone size: many; CDR3 protein: CASSLEAGALNIEQFF; CDR3 DNA: TGCGCCAGCAGCTTAGAAGCGGGAGCGTTAAACATTGAGCAGTTCTTC
V gene: TRBV3-1; D gene: -; J gene: TRBJ2-1; clone size: many; CDR3 protein: CASSPAPDWKRLHEQFF; CDR3 DNA: TGTGCCAGCAGTCCCGCACCAGACTGGAAACGACTCCATGAGCAGTTCTTC
V gene: TRBV6-1; D gene: -; J gene: TRBJ1-3; clone size: many; CDR3 protein: CASRDSSGNTIYF; CDR3 DNA: TGTGCCAGCAGGGACAGCTCTGGAAACACCATATATTTT
V gene: TRBV18; D gene: -; J gene: TRBJ2-5; clone size: many; CDR3 protein: CASSHTSLRETQYF; CDR3 DNA: TGTGCCAGCTCACATACTAGTTTGAGAGAGACCCAGTACTTC
V gene: TRBV7-9; D gene: TRBD2; J gene: TRBJ2-1; clone size: -; CDR3 protein: CASSAGTSGNLDEQFF; CDR3 DNA: TGTGCCAGCAGTGCCGGTACTAGCGGGAATCTCGATGAGCAGTTCTTC
V gene: TRBV6-6; D gene: -; J gene: TRBJ2-5; clone size: few; CDR3 protein: CASRPLGEETQYF; CDR3 DNA: TGTGCCAGCAGGCCTCTAGGAGAAGAGACCCAGTACTTC
V gene: TRBV20-1; D gene: -; J gene: TRBJ2-7; clone size: -; CDR3 protein: CSAREAKGTGFYEQYF; CDR3 DNA: TGCAGTGCTAGAGAAGCGAAGGGGACTGGTTTCTACGAGCAGTACTTC
V gene: TRBV20-1; D gene: TRBD1; J gene: TRBJ2-1; clone size: -; CDR3 protein: CSATAGGEQFF; CDR3 DNA: TGCAGTGCTACAGCAGGGGGTGAGCAGTTCTTC
V gene: TRBV19; D gene: -; J gene: TRBJ2-7; clone size: many; CDR3 protein: CANPPRSYEQYF; CDR3 DNA: TGTGCCAACCCGCCTCGATCCTACGAGCAGTACTTC
V gene: TRBV11-3; D gene: -; J gene: TRBJ2-1; clone size: many; CDR3 protein: CASSRRDPYNEQFF; CDR3 DNA: TGTGCCAGCAGCCGACGGGACCCCTACAATGAGCAGTTCTTC
V gene: TRBV20-1; D gene: TRBD2; J gene: TRBJ2-7; clone size: many; CDR3 protein: CSASRTSGEQYF; CDR3 DNA: TGCAGTGCTTCTCGGACTAGCGGCGAGCAGTACTTC
V gene: TRBV12-5; D gene: -; J gene: TRBJ2-1; clone size: many; CDR3 protein: CASAGPRRGNEQFF; CDR3 DNA: TGTGCTAGTGCAGGCCCTCGGCGGGGCAATGAGCAGTTCTTC
V gene: TRBV20-1; D gene: -; J gene: TRBJ1-2; clone size: -; CDR3 protein: CSASDPSPGRGYTF; CDR3 DNA: TGCAGTGCTAGCGATCCATCCCCCGGCCGAGGCTACACCTTC
V gene: TRBV30; D gene: -; J gene: TRBJ2-7; clone size: many; CDR3 protein: CAWSVNGDEQYF; CDR3 DNA: TGTGCCTGGAGTGTGAACGGGGACGAGCAGTACTTC